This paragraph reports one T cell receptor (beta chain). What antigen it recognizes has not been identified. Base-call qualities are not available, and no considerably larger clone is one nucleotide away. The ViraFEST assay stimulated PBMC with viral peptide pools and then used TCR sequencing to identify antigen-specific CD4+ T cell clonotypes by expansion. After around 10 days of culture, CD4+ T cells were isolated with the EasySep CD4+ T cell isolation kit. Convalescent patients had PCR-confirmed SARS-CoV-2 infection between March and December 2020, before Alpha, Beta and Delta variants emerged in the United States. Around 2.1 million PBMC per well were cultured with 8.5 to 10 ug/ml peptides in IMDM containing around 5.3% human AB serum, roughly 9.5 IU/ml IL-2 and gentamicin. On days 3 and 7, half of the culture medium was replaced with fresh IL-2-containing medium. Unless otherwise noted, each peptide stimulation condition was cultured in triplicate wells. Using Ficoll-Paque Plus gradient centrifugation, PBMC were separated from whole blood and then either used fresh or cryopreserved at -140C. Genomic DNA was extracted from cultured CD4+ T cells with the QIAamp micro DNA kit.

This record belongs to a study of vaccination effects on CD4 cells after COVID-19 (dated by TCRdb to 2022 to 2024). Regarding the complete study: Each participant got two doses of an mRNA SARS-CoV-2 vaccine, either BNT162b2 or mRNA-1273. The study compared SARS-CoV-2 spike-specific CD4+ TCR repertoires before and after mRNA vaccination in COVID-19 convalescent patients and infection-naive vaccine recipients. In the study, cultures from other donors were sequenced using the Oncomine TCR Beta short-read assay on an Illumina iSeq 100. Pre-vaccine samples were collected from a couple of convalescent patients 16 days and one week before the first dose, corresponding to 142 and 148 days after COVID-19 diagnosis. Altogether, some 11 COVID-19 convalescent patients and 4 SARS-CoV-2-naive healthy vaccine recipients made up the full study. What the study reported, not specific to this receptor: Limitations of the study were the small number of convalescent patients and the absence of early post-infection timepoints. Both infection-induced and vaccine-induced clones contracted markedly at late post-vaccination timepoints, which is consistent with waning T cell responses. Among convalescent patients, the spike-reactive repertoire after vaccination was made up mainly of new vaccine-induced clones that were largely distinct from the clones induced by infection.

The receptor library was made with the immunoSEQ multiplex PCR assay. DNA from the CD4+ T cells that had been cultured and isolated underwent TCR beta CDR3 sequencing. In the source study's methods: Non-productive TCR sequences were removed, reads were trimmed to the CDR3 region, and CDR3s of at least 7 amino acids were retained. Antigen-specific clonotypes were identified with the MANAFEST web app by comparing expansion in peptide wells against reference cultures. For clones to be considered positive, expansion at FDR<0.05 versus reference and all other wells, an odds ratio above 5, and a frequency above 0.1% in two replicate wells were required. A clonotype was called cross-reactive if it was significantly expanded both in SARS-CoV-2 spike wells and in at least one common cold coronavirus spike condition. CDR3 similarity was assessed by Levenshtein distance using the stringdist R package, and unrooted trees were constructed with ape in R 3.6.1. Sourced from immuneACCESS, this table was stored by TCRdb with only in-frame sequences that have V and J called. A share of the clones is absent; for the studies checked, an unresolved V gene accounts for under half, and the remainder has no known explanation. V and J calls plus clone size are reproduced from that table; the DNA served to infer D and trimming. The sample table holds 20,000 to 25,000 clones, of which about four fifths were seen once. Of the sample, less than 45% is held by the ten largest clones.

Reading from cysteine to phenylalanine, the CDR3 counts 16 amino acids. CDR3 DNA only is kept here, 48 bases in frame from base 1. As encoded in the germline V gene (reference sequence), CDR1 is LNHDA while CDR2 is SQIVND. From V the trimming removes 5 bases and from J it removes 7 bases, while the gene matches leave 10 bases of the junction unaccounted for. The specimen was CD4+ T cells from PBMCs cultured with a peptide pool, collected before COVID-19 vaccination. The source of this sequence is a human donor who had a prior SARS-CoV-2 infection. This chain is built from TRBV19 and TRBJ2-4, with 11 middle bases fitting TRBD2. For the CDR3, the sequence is CASSFLAGGPGNIQYF. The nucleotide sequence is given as TGTGCCAGTAGTTTCTTAGCGGGAGGGCCAGGGAACATTCAGTACTTC.